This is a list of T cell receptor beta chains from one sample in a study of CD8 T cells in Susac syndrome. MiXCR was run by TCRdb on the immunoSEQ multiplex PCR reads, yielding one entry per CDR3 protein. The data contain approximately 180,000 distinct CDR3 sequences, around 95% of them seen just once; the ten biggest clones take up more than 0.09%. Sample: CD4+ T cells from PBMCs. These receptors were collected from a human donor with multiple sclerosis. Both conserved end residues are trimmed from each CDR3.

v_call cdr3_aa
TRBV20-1 SASRGHVEAF
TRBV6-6 ASSYPGQGGGYT
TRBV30 ASPGGGTEAF
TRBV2 ASSDGLSTDTQY
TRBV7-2 ASSFVLYNEQF
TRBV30 AWNPGRFARTEAF
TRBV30 AWKIPAAYNEQF
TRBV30 AWGPDSNQPQH
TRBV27 ASSPLTGRSTDTQY
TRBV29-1 SVEGGTEAF
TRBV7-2 ASILGLAGSYEQY
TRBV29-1 SVARGIDTQY
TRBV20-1 SASPGLRSATQY
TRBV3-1 ASNRGQGLYEQY
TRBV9 ASSVGPNQPQH
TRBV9 ASSVTGMNTEAF
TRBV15 ATSRDRVAAAGNTGELF
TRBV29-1 SVAGAGDDQPQH
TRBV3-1 ASSPFGTDTQY
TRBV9 ASSVVGTGELF
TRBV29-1 SASGRGQNEQF
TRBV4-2 ASSREATGTPNEKLF
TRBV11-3 ASSFRATQETQY
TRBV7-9 ASSLRGPSTEAF
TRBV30 AALAGGGSLSKNIQY
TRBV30 AWTSGGVSSYEQY
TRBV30 AWSVQLWLGSPLH
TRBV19 ASTPTGGDNYGYT
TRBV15 ATSRTPGYQPQH
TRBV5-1 ASSPRDRGHYGYT
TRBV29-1 SVRGGTGRNEQF
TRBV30 AWKLAGFWGIQY
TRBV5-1 ASKVVESTYEQY
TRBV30 AWRGGANEKLF
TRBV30 AWSPRPVDTQY
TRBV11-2 ASSLIGRDRGLPYEQY
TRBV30 AWSQGFIHHTGELF
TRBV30 AWSVIGGSFGGNTIY
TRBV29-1 SVSRTAQNTEAF
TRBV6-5 ASSYFGGNEKLF
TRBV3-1 ASSQRNSVTEAF
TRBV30 ARPLGAAGPGANVLT
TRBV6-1 ASSPQGWDQPQH
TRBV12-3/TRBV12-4 ASSFGRQETQY
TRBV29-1 SVVGPGEQY
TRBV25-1 ASSEKREGSGNEQF
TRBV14 ASRKTGASYEQY